Given below is one TCR beta chain in context. Its antigen is undetermined. The data belong to a study of Ad26.COV2.S vaccination and SARS-CoV-2 variants. Clones were sequenced by immunoSEQ multiplex PCR, and TCRdb holds only the in-frame ones, with some missing. The table records 320,000 or so clones, roughly 90% of them present only once. The treatment denotes: around 19 received Ad26.COV2.S at low or high dose, single or two shots; 5 received placebo; per-sample allocation not given. Samples came from day 63 after the first vaccine or placebo injection. The shot given was an Ad26 vector that makes Wuhan-strain SARS-CoV-2 spike. The CDR3 is 14 residues long. Trimming left V 4 bases short and J 1 base short, with 12 bases between. Germline V gene data show CDR1 as DFQATT and CDR2 as SNEGSKA (reference sequence). Overall study results and limits: Participants in the vaccine arm had higher spike-specific TCR breadth; placebo recipients had lower. An underestimation of total T cell responses may have resulted from the TCR breadth and depth analyses.

The TCR comes from a person aged 18-65 years who received the Ad26.COV2.S COVID-19 vaccine or a placebo. This chain connects TRBV20-1 to TRBJ2-3; D unresolved. The sequenced sample was peripheral blood, obtained in a trial of Ad26.COV2.S vaccine versus placebo. CDR3 DNA: TGCAGTGCTACTGAGACCCCCGGCACAGATACGCAGTATTTT. This encodes CSATETPGTDTQYF.